This T cell receptor beta chain derives from a study of shared clonotypes between healthy human individuals. The germline V gene has CDR1 SGHRS and CDR2 YFSETQ. Trimming at V came to 7 bases and at J to 7 bases, leaving 12 bases not matched to a gene. The CDR3 contains 16 residues. As concerns this clone: The antigen remains undetermined.

The study drew all its donors from Caucasian adults living in Nashville, Tennessee. Study results and limitations: Relative to their counterparts shared across all four donors, non-shared clonotypes exhibited diminished generation probabilities. Estimated richness was generally greater in naive than memory subsets. Sequencing depth was predicted to influence how clonotypes are shared among donors.

Assay: immunoSEQ multiplex PCR; the TCRdb copy retains only in-frame clones and omits some. The profile shows roughly 1 million clones, approximately 80% of them singletons. The rearrangement uses TRBV5-1 and TRBJ2-1; 12 bases are shared with TRBD2. The specimen sequenced was memory CD4+ T cells from PBMCs. Described subset: CD45RA-negative fraction. This clonotype originated in a young man in good health. Some clones in this sample may be carry-over from other donors' samples. The CDR3 DNA reads as TGCGCCAGCCAACGACTAGCGGGAGTTGGTGAGAATGAGCAGTTCTTC. This encodes CASQRLAGVGENEQFF.